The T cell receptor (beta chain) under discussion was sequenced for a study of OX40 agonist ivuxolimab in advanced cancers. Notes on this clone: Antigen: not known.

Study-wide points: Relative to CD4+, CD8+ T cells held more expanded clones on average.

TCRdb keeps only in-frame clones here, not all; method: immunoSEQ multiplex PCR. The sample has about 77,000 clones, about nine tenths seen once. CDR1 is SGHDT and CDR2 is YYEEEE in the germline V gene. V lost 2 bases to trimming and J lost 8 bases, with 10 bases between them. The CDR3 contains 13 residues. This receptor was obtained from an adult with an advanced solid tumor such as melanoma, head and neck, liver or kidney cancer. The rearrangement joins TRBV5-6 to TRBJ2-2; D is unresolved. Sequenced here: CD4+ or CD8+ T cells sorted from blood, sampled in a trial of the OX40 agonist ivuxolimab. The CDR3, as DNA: TGTGCCAGCAGCTTAGCAGTAGGAGGGGAGCTGTTTTTT. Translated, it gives CASSLAVGGELFF.